The 8 T cell receptor beta chains below all came from one sample that was sequenced in a study of T cells in Graves' hyperthyroidism and ophthalmopathy. What was amplified from RNA transcripts were TCR beta CDR3 regions. HTBI primers were the set used in a first-round RT-PCR of the TCR CDR3. From the multiplex PCR reads, TCRdb called clonotypes with MiXCR, one entry per CDR3 protein. Counted here are about 570,000 distinct CDR3 sequences, roughly 15% occurring once; the ten biggest clones make up over 11%. The sequenced material came from blood. All receptors come from a woman aged 40 to 50 with Graves' hyperthyroidism.

This clonotype was seen repeatedly, ten times or more. The chain carries TRBV20-1 and TRBJ2-3, with D unresolved. Trimming cost V 0 bases and J 0 bases, with 13 bases left between them. CDR1 is DFQATT, CDR2 SNEGSKA, per germline (reference sequence). The CDR3 totals 16 residues. The CDR3 nucleotides are TGCAGTGCTAGAGACCTAAACCGCGATAGCACAGATACGCAGTATTTT. Translating gives CSARDLNRDSTDTQYF.

V gene TRBV4-1 combines with J gene TRBJ1-1, with D hard to call. This CDR3 has 14 residues. V dropped 3 bases and J dropped 1 base, with 9 bases sitting between them. Germline-derived CDR1 and CDR2 are MGHRA and YSYEKL. The CDR3 spells CASSQYIENTEAFF. The CDR3 coding sequence is TGCGCCAGCAGCCAGTACATAGAGAACACTGAAGCTTTCTTT.

V gene TRBV27 combines with J gene TRBJ2-1; 7 bases fit TRBD2. Trimming cost V 5 bases and J 8 bases; bases outside gene matches: 12. The germline CDR1 and CDR2 sequences are MNHEY and SMNVEV (reference sequence). This CDR3 is built from 15 residues. CDR3: CASSNMGGGLDEQFF. The CDR3 DNA is TGTGCCAGCAGTAATATGGGGGGAGGGCTCGATGAGCAGTTCTTC.

CDR3 protein: CASSINWDSHGTSGNSYNEQFF. CDR3 bases: TGTGCCAGTAGTATAAACTGGGACAGTCATGGGACTAGCGGGAACTCCTACAATGAGCAGTTCTTC. The chain has TRBV19 and TRBJ2-1; 13 bases map to TRBD2. Trimming at V came to 2 bases and at J to 0 bases, leaving 16 bases not matched to a gene. Germline loops: CDR1 LNHDA, CDR2 SQIVND (reference sequence). The CDR3 consists of 22 residues.

This clonotype came up many times. The chain uses TRBV28 and TRBJ1-6; D is possibly TRBD1 (6 bases). The CDR3 has 15 amino acids. The germline CDR1 and CDR2 sequences are MDHEN and SYDVKM. The V gene lost 7 bases and the J gene lost 8 bases, with 18 bases spanning the gap. DNA of the CDR3: TGTGCCAGCACCCGGGGTGGGGGCTTGGATTCACCCCTCCACTTT. Residues: CASTRGGGLDSPLHF.

In this sample, this clonotype turned up many times. The chain uses TRBV3-1 and TRBJ2-7; D is ambiguous. V lost 0 bases, J lost 4 bases, and 4 bases lay in between. Per the germline V gene, CDR1 is LGHDT and CDR2 is YNNKEL (reference sequence). The length of the CDR3 is 12 residues. The CDR3 bases are TGTGCCAGCAGCCAAGATCTGTACGAGCAGTACTTC. Translated: CASSQDLYEQYF.

This clonotype was seen repeatedly, ten times or more. The chain uses TRBV5-1 and TRBJ1-6, with 7 bases identical to TRBD1. This CDR3 has 14 amino acids. Germline V gives CDR1 SGHRS, CDR2 YFSETQ. Germline trimming cut 6 bases from V and 6 bases from J; bases unmatched to any gene: 6. CDR3 sequence (DNA): TGCGCCAGCAAACCGGGACAGCCTAATTCACCCCTCCACTTT. This translates into CASKPGQPNSPLHF.

CDR3: CASSLAGGLSDEQFF. For the CDR3, the DNA is TGTGCCAGCAGCTTAGCGGGGGGTTTAAGCGATGAGCAGTTCTTC. This chain joins TRBV7-9 and TRBJ2-1; maybe TRBD2 (6 bases). The CDR3 consists of 15 residues. The germline CDR1 and CDR2 sequences are SEHNR and FQNEAQ (reference sequence). V was trimmed by 0 bases and J by 8 bases, leaving 14 bases between them. Drawing the rest from reference TRBV7-9 and TRBJ2-1, the complete variable domain is DTGVSQNPRHKITKRGQNVTFRCDPISEHNRLYWYRQTLGQGPEFLTYFQNEAQLEKSRLLSDRFSAERPKGSFSTLEIQRTEQGDSAMYLCASSLAGGLSDEQFFGPGTRLTVL.